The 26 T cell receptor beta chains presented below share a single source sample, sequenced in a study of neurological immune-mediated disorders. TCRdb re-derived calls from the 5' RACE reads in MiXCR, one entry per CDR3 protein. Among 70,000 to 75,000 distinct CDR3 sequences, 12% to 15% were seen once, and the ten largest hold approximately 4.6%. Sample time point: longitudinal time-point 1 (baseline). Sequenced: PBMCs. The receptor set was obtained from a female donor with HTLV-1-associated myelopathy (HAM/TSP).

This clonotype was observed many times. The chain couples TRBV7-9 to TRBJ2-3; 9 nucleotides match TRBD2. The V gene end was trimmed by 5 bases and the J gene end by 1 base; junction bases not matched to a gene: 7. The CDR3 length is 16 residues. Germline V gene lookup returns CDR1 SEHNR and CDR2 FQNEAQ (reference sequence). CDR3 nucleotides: TGTGCCAGCAGCGGAGAGGCGGGGGGGGGCACAGATACGCAGTATTTT. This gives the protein CASSGEAGGGTDTQYF.

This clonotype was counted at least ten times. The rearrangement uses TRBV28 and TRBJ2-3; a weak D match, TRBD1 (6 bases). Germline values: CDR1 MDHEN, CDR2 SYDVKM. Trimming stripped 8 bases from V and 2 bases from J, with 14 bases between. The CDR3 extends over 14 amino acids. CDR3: CASEPGQLTDTQYF. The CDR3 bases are TGTGCCAGCGAACCGGGACAACTCACAGATACGCAGTATTTT.

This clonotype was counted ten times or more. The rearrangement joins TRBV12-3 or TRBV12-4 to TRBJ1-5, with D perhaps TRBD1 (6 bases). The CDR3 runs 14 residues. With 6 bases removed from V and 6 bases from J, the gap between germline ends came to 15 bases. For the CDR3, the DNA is TGTGCCAGCAGCTCAGGGGAATCCAGTCAGCCCCAGCATTTT. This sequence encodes CASSSGESSQPQHF.

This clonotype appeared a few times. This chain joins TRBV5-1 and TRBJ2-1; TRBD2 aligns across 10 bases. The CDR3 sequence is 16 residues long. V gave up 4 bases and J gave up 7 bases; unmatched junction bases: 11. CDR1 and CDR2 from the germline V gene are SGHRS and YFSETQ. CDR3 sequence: CASSPVAGGMLNEQFF. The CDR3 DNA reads TGCGCCAGCAGCCCTGTAGCGGGGGGTATGCTTAATGAGCAGTTCTTC.

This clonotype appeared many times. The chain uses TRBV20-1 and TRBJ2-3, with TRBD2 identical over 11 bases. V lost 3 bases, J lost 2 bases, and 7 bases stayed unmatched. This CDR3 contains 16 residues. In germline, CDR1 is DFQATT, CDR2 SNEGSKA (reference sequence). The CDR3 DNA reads TGCAGTGCTAGTCCGGCTAGCGGGGGGTTCACAGATACGCAGTATTTT. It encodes CSASPASGGFTDTQYF.

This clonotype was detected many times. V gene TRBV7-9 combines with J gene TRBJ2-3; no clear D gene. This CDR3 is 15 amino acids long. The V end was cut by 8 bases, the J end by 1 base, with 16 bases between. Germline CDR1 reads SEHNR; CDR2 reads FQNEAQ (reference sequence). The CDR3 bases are TGTGCCAGCCTAGTAGGGCAGGTCGGCACAGATACGCAGTATTTT. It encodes CASLVGQVGTDTQYF.

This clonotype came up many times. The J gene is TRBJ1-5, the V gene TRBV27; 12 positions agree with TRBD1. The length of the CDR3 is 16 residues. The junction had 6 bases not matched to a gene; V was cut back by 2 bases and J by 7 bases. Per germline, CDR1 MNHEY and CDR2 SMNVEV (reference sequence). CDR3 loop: CASSLGTGGGGQPQHF. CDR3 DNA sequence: TGTGCCAGCAGTTTAGGGACAGGGGGCGGAGGACAGCCCCAGCATTTT.

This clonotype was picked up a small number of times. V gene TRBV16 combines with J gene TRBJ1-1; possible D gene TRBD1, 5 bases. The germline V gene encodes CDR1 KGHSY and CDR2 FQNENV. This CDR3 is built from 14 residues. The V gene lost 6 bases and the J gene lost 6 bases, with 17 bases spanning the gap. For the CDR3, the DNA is TGTGCCAGCAGTTACCGACAGCCACCTCCTGAAGCTTTCTTT. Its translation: CASSYRQPPPEAFF.

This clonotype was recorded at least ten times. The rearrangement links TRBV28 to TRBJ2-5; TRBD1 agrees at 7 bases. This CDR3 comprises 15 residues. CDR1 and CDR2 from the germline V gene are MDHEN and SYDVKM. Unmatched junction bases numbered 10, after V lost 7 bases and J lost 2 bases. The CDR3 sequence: CASNLPGTAQETQYF. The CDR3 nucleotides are TGTGCCAGCAACCTACCCGGGACAGCGCAAGAGACCCAGTACTTC.

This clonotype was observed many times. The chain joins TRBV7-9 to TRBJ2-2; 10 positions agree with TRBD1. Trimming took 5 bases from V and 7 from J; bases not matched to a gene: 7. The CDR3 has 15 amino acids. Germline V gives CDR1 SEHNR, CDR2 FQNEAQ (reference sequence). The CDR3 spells CASSRDRGSVGELFF. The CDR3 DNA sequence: TGTGCCAGCAGCAGGGACAGGGGATCTGTCGGGGAGCTGTTTTTT. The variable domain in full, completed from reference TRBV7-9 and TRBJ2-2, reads DTGVSQNPRHKITKRGQNVTFRCDPISEHNRLYWYRQTLGQGPEFLTYFQNEAQLEKSRLLSDRFSAERPKGSFSTLEIQRTEQGDSAMYLCASSRDRGSVGELFFGEGSRLTVL.

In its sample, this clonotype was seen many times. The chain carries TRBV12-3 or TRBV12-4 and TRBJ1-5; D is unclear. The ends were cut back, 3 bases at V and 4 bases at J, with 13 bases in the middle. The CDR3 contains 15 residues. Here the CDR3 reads CASSFKFGRNQPQHF. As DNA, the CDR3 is TGTGCCAGCAGTTTCAAGTTTGGCAGAAATCAGCCCCAGCATTTT.

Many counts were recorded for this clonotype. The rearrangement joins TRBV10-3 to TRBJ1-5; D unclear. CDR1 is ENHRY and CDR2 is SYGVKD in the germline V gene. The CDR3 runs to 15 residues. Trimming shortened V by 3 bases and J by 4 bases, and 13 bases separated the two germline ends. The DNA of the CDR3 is TGTGCCATCAGTGAAAAAGGCCAGATAAATCAGCCCCAGCATTTT. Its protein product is CAISEKGQINQPQHF.

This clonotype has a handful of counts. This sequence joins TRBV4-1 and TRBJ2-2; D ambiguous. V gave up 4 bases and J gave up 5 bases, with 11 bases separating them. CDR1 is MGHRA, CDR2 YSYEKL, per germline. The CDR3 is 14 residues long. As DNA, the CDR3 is TGCGCCAGCAGCCTCTTATCAGGAACCGGGGAGCTGTTTTTT. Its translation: CASSLLSGTGELFF.

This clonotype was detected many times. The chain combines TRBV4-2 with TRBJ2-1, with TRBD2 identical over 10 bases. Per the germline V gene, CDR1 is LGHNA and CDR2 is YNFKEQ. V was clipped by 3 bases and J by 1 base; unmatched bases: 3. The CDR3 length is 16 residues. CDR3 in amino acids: CASSHIAGGSYNEQFF. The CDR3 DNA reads TGTGCCAGCAGCCACATAGCGGGGGGATCCTACAATGAGCAGTTCTTC.

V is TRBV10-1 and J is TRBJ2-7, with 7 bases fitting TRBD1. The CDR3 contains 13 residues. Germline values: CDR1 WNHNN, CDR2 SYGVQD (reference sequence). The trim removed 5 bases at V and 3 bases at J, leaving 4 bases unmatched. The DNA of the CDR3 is TGCGCCAGCAGTCCGGGACAGTGCTACGAGCAGTACTTC. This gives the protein CASSPGQCYEQYF.

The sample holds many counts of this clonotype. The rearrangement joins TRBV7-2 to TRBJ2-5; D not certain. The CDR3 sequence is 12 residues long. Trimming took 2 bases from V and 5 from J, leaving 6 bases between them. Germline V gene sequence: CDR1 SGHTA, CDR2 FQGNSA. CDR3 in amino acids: CASSLWPETQYF. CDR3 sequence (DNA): TGTGCCAGCAGCTTATGGCCCGAGACCCAGTACTTC.

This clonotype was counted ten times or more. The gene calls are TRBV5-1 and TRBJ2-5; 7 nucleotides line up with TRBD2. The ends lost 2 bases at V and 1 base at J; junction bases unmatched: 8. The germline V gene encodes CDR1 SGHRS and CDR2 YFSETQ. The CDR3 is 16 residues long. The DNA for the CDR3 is TGCGCCAGCAGCTTTGTGGGGGGGGGACTCCAAGAGACCCAGTACTTC. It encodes CASSFVGGGLQETQYF.

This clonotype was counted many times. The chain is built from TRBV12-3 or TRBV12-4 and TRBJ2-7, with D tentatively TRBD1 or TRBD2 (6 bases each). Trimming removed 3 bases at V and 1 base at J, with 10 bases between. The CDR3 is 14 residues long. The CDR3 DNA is TGTGCCAGCAGTTTGCAAGGGGGGTCCTACGAGCAGTACTTC. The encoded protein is CASSLQGGSYEQYF.

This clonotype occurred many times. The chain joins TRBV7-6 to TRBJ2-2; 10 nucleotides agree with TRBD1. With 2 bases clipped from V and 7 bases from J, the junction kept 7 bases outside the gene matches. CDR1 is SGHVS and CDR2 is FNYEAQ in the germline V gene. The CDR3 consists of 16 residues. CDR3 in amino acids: CASSLYAGQGNGELFF. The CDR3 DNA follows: TGTGCCAGCAGCTTATATGCGGGACAGGGGAACGGGGAGCTGTTTTTT.

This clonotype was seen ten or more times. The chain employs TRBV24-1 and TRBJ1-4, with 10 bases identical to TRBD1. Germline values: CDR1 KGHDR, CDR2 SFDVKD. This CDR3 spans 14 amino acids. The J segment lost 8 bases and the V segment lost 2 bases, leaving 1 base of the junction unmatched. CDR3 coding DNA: TGTGCCACCAGTGATTCGGGACAGGGGGAAAAACTGTTTTTT. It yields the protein CATSDSGQGEKLFF.

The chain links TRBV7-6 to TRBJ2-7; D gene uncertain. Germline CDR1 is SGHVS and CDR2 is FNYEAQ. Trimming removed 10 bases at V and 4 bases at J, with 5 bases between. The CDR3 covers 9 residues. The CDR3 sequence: CATMYEQYF. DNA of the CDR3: TGTGCCACCATGTACGAGCAGTACTTC.

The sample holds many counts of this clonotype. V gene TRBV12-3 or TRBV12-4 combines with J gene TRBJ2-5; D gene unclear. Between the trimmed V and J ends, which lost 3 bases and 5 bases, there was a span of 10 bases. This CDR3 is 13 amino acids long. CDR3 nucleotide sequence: TGTGCCAGCAGTTTCGGCTACGGGGAGACCCAGTACTTC. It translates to CASSFGYGETQYF.

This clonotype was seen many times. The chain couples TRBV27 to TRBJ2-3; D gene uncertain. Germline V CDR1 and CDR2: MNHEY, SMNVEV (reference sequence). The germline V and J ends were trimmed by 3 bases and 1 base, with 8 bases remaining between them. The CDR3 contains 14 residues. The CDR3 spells CASSFWEGTDTQYF. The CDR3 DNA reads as TGTGCCAGCAGTTTCTGGGAAGGCACAGATACGCAGTATTTT.

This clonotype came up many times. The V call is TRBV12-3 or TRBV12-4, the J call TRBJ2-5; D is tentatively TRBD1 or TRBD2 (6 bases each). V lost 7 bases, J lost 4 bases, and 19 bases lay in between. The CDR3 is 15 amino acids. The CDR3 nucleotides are TGTGCCAGCACCGTCTCGTACGAGGGGGGAGAGACCCAGTACTTC. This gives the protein CASTVSYEGGETQYF.

This CDR3 is CASSLDRGSYNEQFF. DNA for the CDR3: TGTGCCAGCAGTTTGGACAGGGGCTCCTACAATGAGCAGTTCTTC. The chain has TRBV11-1 and TRBJ2-1; 9 nucleotides match TRBD1. This CDR3 has 15 amino acids. Germline assignment: CDR1 SGHAT and CDR2 FQDESV (reference sequence). J was trimmed by 0 bases and V by 6 bases; bases with no gene match: 3.

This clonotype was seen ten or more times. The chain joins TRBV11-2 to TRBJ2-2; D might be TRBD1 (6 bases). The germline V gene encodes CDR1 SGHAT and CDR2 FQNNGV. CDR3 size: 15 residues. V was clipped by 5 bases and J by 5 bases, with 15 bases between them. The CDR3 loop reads CASSPFTGPTGELFF. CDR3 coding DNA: TGTGCCAGCAGCCCCTTTACAGGGCCAACCGGGGAGCTGTTTTTT.